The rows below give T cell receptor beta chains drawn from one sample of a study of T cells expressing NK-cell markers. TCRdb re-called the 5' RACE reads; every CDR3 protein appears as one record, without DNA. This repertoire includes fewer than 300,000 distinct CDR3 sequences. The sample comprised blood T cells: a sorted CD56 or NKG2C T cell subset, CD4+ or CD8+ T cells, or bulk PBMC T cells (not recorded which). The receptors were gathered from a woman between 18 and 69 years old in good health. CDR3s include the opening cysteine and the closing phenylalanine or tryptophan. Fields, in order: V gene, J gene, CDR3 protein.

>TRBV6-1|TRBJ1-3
CASRPQRLSGNTIYF
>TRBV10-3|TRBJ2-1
CAIAGDREQFF
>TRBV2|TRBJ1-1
CASSYIALQAFF
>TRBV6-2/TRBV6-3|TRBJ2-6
CASSTRTGGHSGANVLTF
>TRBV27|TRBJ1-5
CASSLGQGLNRPQHF
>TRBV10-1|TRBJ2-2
CASSDGVWTGELFF
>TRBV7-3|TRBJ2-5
CASSPTGAETQYF
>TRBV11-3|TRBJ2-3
CASSLRGITDTQYF
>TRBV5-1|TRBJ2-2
CASSLFIAGARTGELFF
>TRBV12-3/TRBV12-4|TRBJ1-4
CASSYSGGMTTNEKLFF
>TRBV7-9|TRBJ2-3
CASRSDRGGTDTQYF
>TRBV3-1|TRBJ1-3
CASSQAPGAGGNTIYF
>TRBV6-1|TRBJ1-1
CASRPGGFTEAFF
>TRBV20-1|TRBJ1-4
CSARNGESATNEKLFF
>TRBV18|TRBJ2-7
CASSPPTDGIYEQYF
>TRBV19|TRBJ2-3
CASRDRSTDTQYF
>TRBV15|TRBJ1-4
CATSRDVTGREKLFF
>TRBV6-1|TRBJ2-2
CASSAGWGTGELFF
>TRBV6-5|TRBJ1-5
CASSYRPAGAGSNQPQHF
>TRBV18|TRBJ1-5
CASSPENGYNQPQHF
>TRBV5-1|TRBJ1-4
CASKVIQGENEKLFF
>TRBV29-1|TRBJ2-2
CSVEDLGVSTGELFF
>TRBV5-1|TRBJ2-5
CASSSAGMMETQYF
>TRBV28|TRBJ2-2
CASMEGGGGGELFF
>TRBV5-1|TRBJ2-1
CASSGGQGPNNEQFF
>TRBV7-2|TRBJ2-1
CASSSNYLSDEQFF
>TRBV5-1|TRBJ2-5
CASSLAWNQETQYF
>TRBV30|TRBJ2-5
CAWSGNQGARETQYF
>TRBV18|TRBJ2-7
CASSRGEEPPSF
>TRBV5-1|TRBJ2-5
CASSPAPTGGKETQYF
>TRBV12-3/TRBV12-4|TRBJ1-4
CASSGTDNNEKLFF
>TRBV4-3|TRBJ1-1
CASSQGNTGENTEAFF
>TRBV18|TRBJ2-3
CASSPEHNTQYF
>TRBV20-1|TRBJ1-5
CSAREQGRVGINQPQHF
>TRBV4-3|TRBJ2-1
CASSQVGGSPYNEQFF
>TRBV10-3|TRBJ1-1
CAISGSQQNTEAFF
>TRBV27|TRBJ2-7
CATGLGYYEQYF
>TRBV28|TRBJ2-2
CASSLTHLTKNTGELFF
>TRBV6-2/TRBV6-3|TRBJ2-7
CASSPRTVAYEQYF
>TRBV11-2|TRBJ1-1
CASKRTGTGSTEAFF
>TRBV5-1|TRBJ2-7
CASRLAVNTYEQYF
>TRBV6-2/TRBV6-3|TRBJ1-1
CASSYASGANTEAFF
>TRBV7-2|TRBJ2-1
CASSLRRTGYNEQFF
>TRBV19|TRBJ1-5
CASSIQFGVQPQHF
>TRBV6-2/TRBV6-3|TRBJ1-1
CASSYSGRDAPEKNTEAFF
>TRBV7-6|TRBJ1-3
CASSFRQSSGNTIYF
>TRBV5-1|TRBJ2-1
CASSPSSGRSYNEQFF
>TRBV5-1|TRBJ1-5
CASSLDGSNQPQHF
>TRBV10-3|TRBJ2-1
CAISVTSGCDNEQFF
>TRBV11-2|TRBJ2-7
CASSGRVLGPYEQYF